These T cell receptor beta chains were read from a single sample in a study of blood T cell repertoires in COVID-19. Libraries were prepared by immunoSEQ multiplex PCR; TCRdb keeps only in-frame clonotypes and omits some of them. The sample has 110,000 to 150,000 clones; just under 85% are singletons. Sequencing was performed on PBMCs or T cells enriched from blood (not recorded which). The source of these receptors is a middle-aged woman who had recovered from COVID-19. CDR3s include the opening cysteine and the closing phenylalanine or tryptophan. A D gene is named only where the DNA matches it firmly. Not every row has a clone size; where given, it reads once, few, many or a size class.

CDR3 DNA: TGTGCCAGCAGCCCTCGACTAGCGGGAGAGGGGGGAAACATTCAGTACTTC
CDR3 protein: CASSPRLAGEGGNIQYF
J gene: TRBJ2-4
D gene: TRBD2
V gene: TRBV9
clone size: once

CDR3 DNA: TGTGCCAGCAGCTCGGACAGGCCTCCCTTCAAACTGTTTTTT
CDR3 protein: CASSSDRPPFKLFF
J gene: TRBJ1-4
D gene: TRBD1
V gene: TRBV6-4
clone size: .

CDR3 DNA: TGTGCCAGCAGTATTAGGGGAAGCTCCTATAATTCACCCCTCCACTTT
CDR3 protein: CASSIRGSSYNSPLHF
J gene: TRBJ1-6
D gene: .
V gene: TRBV5-6
clone size: .

CDR3 DNA: TGCGCCAGCAGTGAGAATCTAGCGGGGGTGACGGAGCAGTACTTC
CDR3 protein: CASSENLAGVTEQYF
J gene: TRBJ2-7
D gene: TRBD2
V gene: TRBV10-1
clone size: .

CDR3 DNA: TGCGCCAGCAGCCAAGAACAGGGTTCGGTCAAGCCCCAGCATTTT
CDR3 protein: CASSQEQGSVKPQHF
J gene: TRBJ1-5
D gene: .
V gene: TRBV4-1
clone size: .

CDR3 DNA: TGTGCTAGTGGTCCATCCAGGGTATACGAGCAGTACTTC
CDR3 protein: CASGPSRVYEQYF
J gene: TRBJ2-7
D gene: .
V gene: TRBV12-5
clone size: .

CDR3 DNA: TGTGCCAGCAGCCCCAGGACTGCGTACAATGAGCAGTTCTTC
CDR3 protein: CASSPRTAYNEQFF
J gene: TRBJ2-1
D gene: .
V gene: TRBV5-4
clone size: .

CDR3 DNA: TGTGCCGGGCGCAGGGGGAACCTCGATGGCTACACCTTC
CDR3 protein: CAGRRGNLDGYTF
J gene: TRBJ1-2
D gene: TRBD1
V gene: TRBV30
clone size: .

CDR3 DNA: TGTGCCAGCAGCCCCCCACTAGCGGGAGCTCCCGGGGAGCTGTTTTTT
CDR3 protein: CASSPPLAGAPGELFF
J gene: TRBJ2-2
D gene: TRBD2
V gene: TRBV3-1/TRBV3-2
clone size: .

CDR3 DNA: TGTGCCTGGGATCAACTAGCGGGGGGGCCAGGAGATACGCAGTATTTT
CDR3 protein: CAWDQLAGGPGDTQYF
J gene: TRBJ2-3
D gene: TRBD2
V gene: TRBV30
clone size: once

CDR3 DNA: TGTGCCAGCAGCGCGCCCTACAATGAGCAGTTCTTC
CDR3 protein: CASSAPYNEQFF
J gene: TRBJ2-1
D gene: .
V gene: TRBV6-5
clone size: .

CDR3 DNA: TGCGCCAGCAGCGGAAGTCCCGGGACTAGCGTGTACTTC
CDR3 protein: CASSGSPGTSVYF
J gene: TRBJ2-7
D gene: TRBD2
V gene: TRBV5-1
clone size: .

CDR3 DNA: TGTGCCACTAGACTAGCACTACAAGAGACCCAGTACTTC
CDR3 protein: CATRLALQETQYF
J gene: TRBJ2-5
D gene: TRBD2
V gene: TRBV3-1/TRBV3-2
clone size: .

CDR3 DNA: TGTGCCTGGAGTGTTGGGACAGAAAATCAGCCCCAGCATTTT
CDR3 protein: CAWSVGTENQPQHF
J gene: TRBJ1-5
D gene: TRBD1
V gene: TRBV30
clone size: once

CDR3 DNA: TGTGCCAGCAATCTTGACAGCGCAACTAATGAAAAACTGTTTTTT
CDR3 protein: CASNLDSATNEKLFF
J gene: TRBJ1-4
D gene: .
V gene: TRBV5-8
clone size: .

CDR3 DNA: TGTGCCTGGAGTGTAAGGGGACAGGGTTTACACGAGCAGTACTTC
CDR3 protein: CAWSVRGQGLHEQYF
J gene: TRBJ2-7
D gene: TRBD1
V gene: TRBV30
clone size: .